These 21 T cell receptor beta chains came from one sample sequenced in a study of blood T cell repertoires in COVID-19. This table comes from immunoSEQ multiplex PCR, and its TCRdb copy is limited to in-frame clones, with some not included. The data show hundreds of thousands of clones, about four fifths seen once. Material: peripheral blood. The receptors shown here come from a woman aged 45 to 65 with acute or convalescent COVID-19.

The V and J genes are TRBV7-6 and TRBJ2-3; D may be TRBD1 (6 bases). Germline CDR1 reads SGHVS; CDR2 reads FNYEAQ. This CDR3 region has 12 residues. The V end was cut by 6 bases, the J end by 5 bases, with 9 bases between. The CDR3 coding sequence is TGTGCCAGCAGTGGGGGCCAAGATACGCAGTATTTT. Amino acid sequence: CASSGGQDTQYF.

This clone was counted once. V gene TRBV11-2 combines with J gene TRBJ2-4, with TRBD2 as a possible D gene (7 bases). The germline gives CDR1 SGHAT, CDR2 FQNNGV. CDR3 length: 14 amino acids. V lost 5 bases and J lost 9, with 17 bases in between. DNA of the CDR3: TGTGCCAGCAGCCAATTGGGGGGGGCGCGCATTCAGTACTTC. It encodes CASSQLGGARIQYF.

The chain couples TRBV15 to TRBJ2-5; perhaps TRBD1 as D (6 bases). The V and J ends lost 2 bases and 4 bases respectively, with 17 bases between them. Germline CDR1 and CDR2: LNHNV and YYDKDF (reference sequence). CDR3 size: 16 residues. CDR3 in amino acids: CATSRPRQASVETQYF. In nucleotides, the CDR3 is TGTGCCACCAGCAGACCCAGACAGGCTTCGGTAGAGACCCAGTACTTC.

V is TRBV5-5 and J is TRBJ1-6, with a weak D call TRBD1 (5 bases). The germline CDR1 and CDR2 sequences are SGHKS and YYEKEE (reference sequence). V was pared by 5 bases and J by 0 bases, with 12 bases between. This CDR3 is 16 amino acids long. The DNA of the CDR3 is TGTGCCAGCAGGGCAGGGTCAGGCTCCTATAATTCACCCCTCCACTTT. Encoded protein: CASRAGSGSYNSPLHF.

V and J are TRBV28 and TRBJ2-2; D perhaps matches TRBD1 (5 bases). CDR3 length: 16 amino acids. V was clipped by 6 bases and J by 4 bases, with 18 bases between them. The germline CDR1 and CDR2 sequences are MDHEN and SYDVKM. CDR3 amino acids: CASSQDSFRVTGELFF. The DNA for the CDR3 is TGTGCCAGCAGCCAAGACAGTTTTCGGGTCACCGGGGAGCTGTTTTTT. Combining the CDR3 with reference TRBV28 and TRBJ2-2 gives the whole variable domain DVKVTQSSRYLVKRTGEKVFLECVQDMDHENMFWYRQDPGLGLRLIYFSYDVKMKEKGDIPEGYSVSREKKERFSLILESASTNQTSMYLCASSQDSFRVTGELFFGEGSRLTVL.

This clone has only a few counts. The chain has TRBV14 and TRBJ1-6, with 10 nucleotides matching TRBD1. V lost 4 bases to trimming and J lost 3 bases; unmatched junction nucleotides: 3. The V gene's germline CDR1 is SGHDN and CDR2 FVKESK. The length of the CDR3 is 16 residues. The CDR3 is CASSRTGGNYNSPLHF. CDR3 DNA sequence: TGTGCCAGCAGCCGGACAGGGGGTAACTATAATTCACCCCTCCACTTT.

This chain's CDR3 is CASSFQAGGPTGELFF. As DNA, the CDR3 is TGTGCCAGCAGCTTTCAAGCGGGAGGGCCAACCGGGGAGCTGTTTTTT. The V and J genes are TRBV7-2 and TRBJ2-2; 10 bases map to TRBD2. Germline-derived CDR1 and CDR2 are SGHTA and FQGNSA. This CDR3 region has 16 residues. Trimming removed 3 bases from V and 5 bases from J; junction bases left unmatched: 6.

V gene TRBV7-8 combines with J gene TRBJ2-3; D unresolved. Germline values: CDR1 SGHVS, CDR2 FQNEAQ. V was trimmed by 5 bases and J by 2 bases, leaving 11 bases between them. This CDR3 contains 14 residues. CDR3 residues: CASSPLGPTDTQYF. For the CDR3, the DNA is TGTGCCAGCAGCCCCCTTGGCCCCACAGATACGCAGTATTTT.

The chain employs TRBV10-2 and TRBJ2-1, with a tentative D call TRBD2 (5 bases). Trimming left V 2 bases short and J 10 bases short, with 9 bases between. Germline-derived CDR1 and CDR2 are WSHSY and SAAADI. The CDR3 covers 12 residues. The CDR3 region is CASSELGREQFF. CDR3 in DNA: TGCGCCAGCAGTGAGCTTGGGAGAGAGCAGTTCTTC.

The rearrangement links TRBV18 to TRBJ2-3; D gene ambiguous. Trimming took off 3 bases at V and 4 bases at J, with 5 bases between the two ends. The CDR3 is 12 residues long. The germline V gene encodes CDR1 KGHSH and CDR2 LQKENI. The CDR3 loop is CASSPLADTQYF. The CDR3 DNA sequence: TGTGCCAGCTCACCCCTCGCAGATACGCAGTATTTT.

V usage is TRBV7-9 and J usage is TRBJ2-3; 10 bases fit TRBD2. Germline assignment: CDR1 SEHNR and CDR2 FQNEAQ (reference sequence). V lost 4 bases to trimming and J lost 2 bases; unmatched junction nucleotides: 9. The CDR3 loop spans 17 amino acids. CDR3 nucleotides: TGTGCCAGCAGCTCCCCTAGCGGGAGAGTCCACACAGATACGCAGTATTTT. Its translation: CASSSPSGRVHTDTQYF. Full variable domain (rest looked up from reference TRBV7-9 and TRBJ2-3): DTGVSQNPRHKITKRGQNVTFRCDPISEHNRLYWYRQTLGQGPEFLTYFQNEAQLEKSRLLSDRFSAERPKGSFSTLEIQRTEQGDSAMYLCASSSPSGRVHTDTQYFGPGTRLTVL.

This clone was seen at least ten times. V usage is TRBV18 and J usage is TRBJ2-7; D is perhaps TRBD2 (6 bases). This CDR3 spans 14 amino acids. Per germline, CDR1 KGHSH and CDR2 LQKENI. Deletions cut 0 bases from V and 7 bases from J, with 13 bases between. CDR3 DNA: TGTGCCAGCTCACCACCGGCGGGAACGGGGGAGCAGTACTTC. As protein: CASSPPAGTGEQYF.

The chain joins TRBV6-5 to TRBJ2-7, with D possibly matching TRBD2 (5 bases). V was clipped by 4 bases and J by 5 bases, with 12 bases between them. Germline lookup yields CDR1 MNHEY and CDR2 SVGAGI. CDR3 length equals 13 residues. The CDR3 coding sequence is TGTGCCAGCAGTTTAACTAGTGGGGACGAGCAGTACTTC. As protein: CASSLTSGDEQYF.

Remarks on this clone: The sample has other DNA sequences that encode this CDR3 too. The V gene is TRBV5-1, the J gene TRBJ2-5; 9 bases agree with TRBD2. J gave up 2 bases and V 0 bases, and 2 bases lay outside the gene matches. The germline gives CDR1 SGHRS, CDR2 YFSETQ. This CDR3 is built from 15 residues. CDR3 residues: CASSLVLAGQETQYF. CDR3 DNA sequence: TGCGCCAGCAGCTTGGTTCTAGCGGGACAAGAGACCCAGTACTTC.

The chain links TRBV5-6 to TRBJ1-4; a weak D match, TRBD1 (6 bases). This CDR3 spans 17 amino acids. The ends were cut back, 0 bases at V and 8 bases at J, with 20 bases in the middle. Germline-derived CDR1 and CDR2 are SGHDT and YYEEEE. The CDR3: CASSLARDLAQGEKLFF. The CDR3 region has the DNA TGTGCCAGCAGCTTGGCCCGGGACCTGGCCCAGGGGGAAAAACTGTTTTTT. The full variable domain, with the rest looked up from reference TRBV5-6 and TRBJ1-4, is DAGVTQSPTHLIKTRGQQVTLRCSPKSGHDTVSWYQQALGQGPQFIFQYYEEEERQRGNFPDRFSGHQFPNYSSELNVNALLLGDSALYLCASSLARDLAQGEKLFFGSGTQLSVL.

The chain uses TRBV30 and TRBJ1-1; D is unclear. The ends were cut back, 4 bases at V and 4 bases at J, with 10 bases in the middle. The CDR3 has 12 amino acids. Germline loops: CDR1 GTSNPN, CDR2 SVGIG (reference sequence). The CDR3 reads CAWNEGTTEAFF. The CDR3 DNA sequence: TGTGCCTGGAATGAGGGTACCACTGAAGCTTTCTTT.

The V gene is TRBV7-8, the J gene TRBJ2-3; D is perhaps TRBD2 (6 bases). V was shortened by 5 bases and J by 6 bases, with 21 bases between the two germline ends. Germline values: CDR1 SGHVS, CDR2 FQNEAQ. The CDR3 contains 16 residues. CDR3: CASSAGGIGAGDTQYF. In DNA form, the CDR3 reads TGTGCCAGCAGCGCAGGAGGGATAGGGGCTGGCGATACGCAGTATTTT.

The rearrangement uses TRBV20-1 and TRBJ2-7; 7 bases map to TRBD1. The CDR3 covers 11 residues. V shed 6 bases, J shed 6 bases, and the junction held 5 bases outside the gene matches. Per germline, CDR1 DFQATT and CDR2 SNEGSKA (reference sequence). The CDR3 protein is CSALGQVEQYF. The CDR3 DNA is TGCAGTGCCCTCGGACAGGTCGAGCAGTACTTC.

V gene TRBV5-1 combines with J gene TRBJ1-3, with D unclear. The germline gives CDR1 SGHRS, CDR2 YFSETQ. The CDR3 spans 16 residues. V dropped 4 bases and J dropped 4 bases, with 18 bases sitting between them. CDR3 nucleotides: TGCGCCAGCAGCCCCTTCGGCGATATAGCGGGAAACACCATATATTTT. Amino acid sequence: CASSPFGDIAGNTIYF.

The V call is TRBV7-2, the J call TRBJ2-7, with 10 bases that match TRBD2. The length of the CDR3 is 17 residues. The V segment lost 2 bases and the J segment 0 bases; nucleotides outside the gene matches: 7. Germline assignment: CDR1 SGHTA and CDR2 FQGNSA. This CDR3 is CASSLSRTSGLSYEQYF. The DNA for the CDR3 is TGTGCCAGCAGCTTAAGTCGGACTAGCGGCCTCTCCTACGAGCAGTACTTC. Full variable domain (rest looked up from reference TRBV7-2 and TRBJ2-7): GAGVSQSPSNKVTEKGKDVELRCDPISGHTALYWYRQSLGQGLEFLIYFQGNSAPDKSGLPSDRFSAERTGGSVSTLTIQRTQQEDSAVYLCASSLSRTSGLSYEQYFGPGTRLTVT.

The genes are TRBV2 and TRBJ2-5; 9 positions match TRBD1. Trimming cost V 4 bases and J 5 bases; bases outside gene matches: 5. The germline V gene has CDR1 SNHLY and CDR2 FYNNEI. The CDR3 extends over 14 amino acids. The CDR3 loop is CASSVGQGDETQYF. The CDR3 DNA is TGTGCCAGCAGTGTGGGACAGGGTGACGAGACCCAGTACTTC.